The T cell receptor beta chain under discussion was sequenced for a study of blood T cell repertoires in COVID-19. For the study at large: PBMCs, B-cell-depleted T cells, or T cells provided the cDNA or gDNA that made up the material.

Clones were sequenced by immunoSEQ multiplex PCR, and TCRdb holds only the in-frame ones, with some missing. The table has more than 85,000 clones, roughly four fifths seen once. The CDR3 spans 11 residues. CDR1 and CDR2 from the germline V gene are MNHNY and SVGAGI (reference sequence). Trimming removed 7 bases at V and 4 bases at J, with 7 bases between. This clonotype originated in a woman in her sixties or seventies with acute or convalescent COVID-19. This chain connects TRBV6-6 to TRBJ1-1; D is unresolved. Sequenced sample: peripheral blood. The CDR3 DNA reads as TGTGCCAGCAAGTCGAGCACTGAAGCTTTCTTT. Its protein product is CASKSSTEAFF.